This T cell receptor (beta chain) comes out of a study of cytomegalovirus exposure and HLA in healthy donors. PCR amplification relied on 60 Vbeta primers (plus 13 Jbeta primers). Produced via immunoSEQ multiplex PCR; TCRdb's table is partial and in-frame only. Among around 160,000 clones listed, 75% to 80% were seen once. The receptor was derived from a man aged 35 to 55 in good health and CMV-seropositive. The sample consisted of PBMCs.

This chain's CDR3 is CASSPDTGGHTEAFF. As DNA, the CDR3 is TGTGCCAGCTCACCCGATACAGGGGGTCACACTGAAGCTTTCTTT. This sequence joins TRBV18 and TRBJ1-1; 8 nucleotides agree with TRBD1. The V and J ends lost 3 bases and 3 bases, in that order; junction bases with no gene match: 6. The CDR3 is 15 amino acids. Germline assignment: CDR1 KGHSH and CDR2 LQKENI.